This T cell receptor (beta chain) was sequenced in a study of T-cell memory formation after mild COVID-19. MiXCR, run by TCRdb on the 5' RACE reads, gives a single entry per CDR3 protein. The sample contains more than 250,000 distinct CDR3 sequences, 18% of which appear only once. V lost 2 bases and J lost 5, with 16 bases in between. Per the germline V gene, CDR1 is SGHKS and CDR2 is YYEKEE (reference sequence). This CDR3 is 15 amino acids long. The sample was PBMCs or a T cell subset sorted from them (not recorded which). This sequence joins TRBV5-5 and TRBJ2-5; D might be TRBD1 (7 bases). The clonotype comes from a man younger than 35 who had mild COVID-19 (a few samples of this study predate the infection). Cell type and time point are not known. CDR3 region: CASSFFGGQRETQYF. CDR3 in DNA: TGTGCCAGCAGCTTTTTCGGGGGACAGAGGGAGACCCAGTACTTC.